This T cell receptor beta chain was documented in a study of spatial heterogeneity in lung cancer. Study-level information: There were, on average, more than ten raw-read appearances for each unique TCR and UMI combination. Whole-study results and caveats: The estimated TCR-seq coverage of tumor T cells amounted to roughly 6.7% when looking at alpha chains and 13% when looking at beta chains. How many expanded intratumoral alpha and beta TCRs were present tracked the tumor mutation count, which was a count of nonsynonymous mutations.

Germline V gene lookup returns CDR1 DFQATT and CDR2 SNEGSKA (reference sequence). The V end lost 7 bases, the J end lost 2 bases, and 11 bases lay between the germline ends. CDR3 length: 13 amino acids. TCRdb recomputed calls from the 5' RACE reads with MiXCR, one row per CDR3 protein. The sample includes 12,000 or so distinct CDR3 sequences, roughly 15% of them seen just once. This clonotype has a count of ten or more. Antigen unknown. The sample's time point: sample taken at primary tumor resection. Whole RNA obtained from tumor, nontumor lung or frozen PBMC underwent sequencing without sorting. The sequence derives from a male donor with early-stage non-small cell lung cancer. The genes are TRBV20-1 and TRBJ1-4; TRBD1 might be the D (5 bases). Material: lung tumor tissue, obtained at surgery. The DNA for the CDR3 is TGCAGTGGCCTCAGGGCGACTAATGAAAAACTGTTTTTT. Its translation: CSGLRATNEKLFF.